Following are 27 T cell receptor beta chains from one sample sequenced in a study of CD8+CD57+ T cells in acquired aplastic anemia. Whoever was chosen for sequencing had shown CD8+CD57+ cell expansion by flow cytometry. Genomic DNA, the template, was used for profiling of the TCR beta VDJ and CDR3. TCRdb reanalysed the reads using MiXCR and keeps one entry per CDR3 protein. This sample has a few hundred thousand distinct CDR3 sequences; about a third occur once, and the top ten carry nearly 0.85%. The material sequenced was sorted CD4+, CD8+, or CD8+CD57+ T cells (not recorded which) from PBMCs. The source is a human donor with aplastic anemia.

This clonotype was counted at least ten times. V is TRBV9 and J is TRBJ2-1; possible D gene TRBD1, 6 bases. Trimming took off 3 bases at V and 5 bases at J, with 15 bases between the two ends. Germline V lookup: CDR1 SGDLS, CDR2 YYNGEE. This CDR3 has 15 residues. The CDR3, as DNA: TGTGCCAGCAGCGGTCAGGGGCTCCCCGACAATGAGCAGTTCTTC. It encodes CASSGQGLPDNEQFF.

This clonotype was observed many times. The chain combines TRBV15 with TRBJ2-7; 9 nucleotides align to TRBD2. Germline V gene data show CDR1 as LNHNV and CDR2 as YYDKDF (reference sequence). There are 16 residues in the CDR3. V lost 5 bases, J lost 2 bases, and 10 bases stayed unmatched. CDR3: CATSSFSTSGTYEQYF. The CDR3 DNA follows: TGTGCCACCAGCTCTTTCTCGACTAGCGGTACCTACGAGCAGTACTTC.

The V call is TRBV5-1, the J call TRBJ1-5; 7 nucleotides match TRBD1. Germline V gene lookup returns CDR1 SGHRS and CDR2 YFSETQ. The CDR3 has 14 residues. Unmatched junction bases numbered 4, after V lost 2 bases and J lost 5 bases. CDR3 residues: CASSLGGGHQPQHF. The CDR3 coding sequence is TGCGCCAGCAGCTTAGGAGGGGGCCATCAGCCCCAGCATTTT.

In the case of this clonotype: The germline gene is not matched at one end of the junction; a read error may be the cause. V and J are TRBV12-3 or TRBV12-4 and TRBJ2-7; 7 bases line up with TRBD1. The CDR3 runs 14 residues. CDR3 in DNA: TGTGCCAGCAGTCTACAGGGGCCAGCCTACGGGCAGTACTTC. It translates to CASSLQGPAYGQYF.

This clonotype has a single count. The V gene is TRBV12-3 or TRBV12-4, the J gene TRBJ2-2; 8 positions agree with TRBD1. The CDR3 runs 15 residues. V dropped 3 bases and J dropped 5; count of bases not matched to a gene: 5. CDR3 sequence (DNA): TGTGCCAGCAGTTTGACAGGGGCGCTGACCGGGGAGCTGTTTTTT. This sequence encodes CASSLTGALTGELFF.

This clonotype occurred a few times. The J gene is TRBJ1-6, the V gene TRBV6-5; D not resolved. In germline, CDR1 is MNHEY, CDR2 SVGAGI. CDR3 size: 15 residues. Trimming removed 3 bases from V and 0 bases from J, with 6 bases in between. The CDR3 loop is CASSYYSSYNSPLHF. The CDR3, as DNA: TGTGCCAGCAGTTATTACAGCTCCTATAATTCACCCCTCCACTTT.

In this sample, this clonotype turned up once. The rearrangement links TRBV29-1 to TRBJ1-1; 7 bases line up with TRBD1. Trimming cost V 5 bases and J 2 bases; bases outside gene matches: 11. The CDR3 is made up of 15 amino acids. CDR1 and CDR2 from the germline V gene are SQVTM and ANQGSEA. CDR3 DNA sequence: TGCAGCGTTCGGGACAGCATCATTGGAAACACTGAAGCTTTCTTT. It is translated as CSVRDSIIGNTEAFF.

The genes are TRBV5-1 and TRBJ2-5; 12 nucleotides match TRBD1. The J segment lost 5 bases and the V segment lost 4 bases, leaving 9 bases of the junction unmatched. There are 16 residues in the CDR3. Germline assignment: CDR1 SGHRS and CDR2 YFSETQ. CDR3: CASSPSGTGGLETQYF. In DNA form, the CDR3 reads TGCGCCAGCAGCCCCTCCGGGACAGGGGGCTTGGAGACCCAGTACTTC.

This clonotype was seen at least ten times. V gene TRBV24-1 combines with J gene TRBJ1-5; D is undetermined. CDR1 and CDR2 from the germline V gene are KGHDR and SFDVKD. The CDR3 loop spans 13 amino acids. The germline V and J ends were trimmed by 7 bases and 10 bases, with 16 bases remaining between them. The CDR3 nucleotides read TGTGCCACCAGCGATACTGGGTCGAACCCCCAGCATTTT. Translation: CATSDTGSNPQHF.

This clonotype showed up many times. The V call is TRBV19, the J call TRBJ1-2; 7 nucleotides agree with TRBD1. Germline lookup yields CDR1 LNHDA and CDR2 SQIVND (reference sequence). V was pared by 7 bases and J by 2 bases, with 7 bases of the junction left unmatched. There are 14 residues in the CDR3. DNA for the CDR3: TGTGCCAGTACCGACAGGGCGGGAAACTATGGCTACACCTTC. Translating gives CASTDRAGNYGYTF.

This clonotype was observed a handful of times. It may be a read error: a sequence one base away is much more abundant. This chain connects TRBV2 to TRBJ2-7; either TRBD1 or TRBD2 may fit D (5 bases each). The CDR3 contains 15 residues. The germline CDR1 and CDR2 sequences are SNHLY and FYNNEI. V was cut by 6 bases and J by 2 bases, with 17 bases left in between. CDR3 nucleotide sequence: TGTGCCAGCAGGTCCCGGGGACCGCCAGCCTACGAGCAGTACTTC. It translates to CASRSRGPPAYEQYF. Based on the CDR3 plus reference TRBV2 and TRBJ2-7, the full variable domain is EPEVTQTPSHQVTQMGQEVILRCVPISNHLYFYWYRQILGQKVEFLVSFYNNEISEKSEIFDDQFSVERPDGSNFTLKIRSTKLEDSAMYFCASRSRGPPAYEQYFGPGTRLTVT.

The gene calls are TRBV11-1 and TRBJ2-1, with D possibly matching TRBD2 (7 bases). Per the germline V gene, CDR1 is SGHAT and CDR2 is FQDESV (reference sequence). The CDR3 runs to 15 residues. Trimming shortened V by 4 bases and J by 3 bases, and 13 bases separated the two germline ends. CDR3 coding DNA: TGTGCCAGCAGCTACAGGGAGGGGAACTACAATGAGCAGTTCTTC. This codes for CASSYREGNYNEQFF.

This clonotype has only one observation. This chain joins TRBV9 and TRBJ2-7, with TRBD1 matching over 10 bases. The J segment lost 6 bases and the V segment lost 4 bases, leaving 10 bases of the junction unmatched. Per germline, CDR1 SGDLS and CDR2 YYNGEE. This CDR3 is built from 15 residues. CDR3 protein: CASSHPGTGDIEQYF. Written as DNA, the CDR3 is TGTGCCAGCAGCCATCCAGGGACAGGGGACATCGAGCAGTACTTC.

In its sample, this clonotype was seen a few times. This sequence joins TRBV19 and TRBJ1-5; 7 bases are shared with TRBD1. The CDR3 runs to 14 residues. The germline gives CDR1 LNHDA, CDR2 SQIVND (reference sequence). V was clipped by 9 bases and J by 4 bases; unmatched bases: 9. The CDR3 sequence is CASSSGQFNQPQHF. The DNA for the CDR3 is TGTGCCAGCAGTTCGGGACAGTTTAATCAGCCCCAGCATTTT.

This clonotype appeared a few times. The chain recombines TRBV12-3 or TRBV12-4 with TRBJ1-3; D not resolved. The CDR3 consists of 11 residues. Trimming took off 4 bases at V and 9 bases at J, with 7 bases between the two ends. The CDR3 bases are TGTGCCAGCAGTTCAGTTGGCACCATATATTTT. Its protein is CASSSVGTIYF.

CDR3 sequence reads: CASSQEFGQGLEQYF. As DNA, the CDR3 is TGTGCCAGCAGCCAAGAATTCGGCCAGGGTCTCGAGCAGTACTTC. V and J are TRBV4-2 and TRBJ2-7, with D possibly matching TRBD1 (5 bases). V was trimmed by 0 bases and J by 6 bases, leaving 15 bases between them. The CDR3 runs to 15 residues. The germline V gene has CDR1 LGHNA and CDR2 YNFKEQ.

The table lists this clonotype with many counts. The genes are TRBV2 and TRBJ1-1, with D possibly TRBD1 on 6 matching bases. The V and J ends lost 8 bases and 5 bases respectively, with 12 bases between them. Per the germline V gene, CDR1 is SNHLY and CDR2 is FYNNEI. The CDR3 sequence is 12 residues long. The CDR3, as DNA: TGTGCCAGCCGCAGGGGTTTAACTGAAGCTTTCTTT. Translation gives CASRRGLTEAFF. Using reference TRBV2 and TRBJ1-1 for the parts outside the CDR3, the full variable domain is EPEVTQTPSHQVTQMGQEVILRCVPISNHLYFYWYRQILGQKVEFLVSFYNNEISEKSEIFDDQFSVERPDGSNFTLKIRSTKLEDSAMYFCASRRGLTEAFFGQGTRLTVV.

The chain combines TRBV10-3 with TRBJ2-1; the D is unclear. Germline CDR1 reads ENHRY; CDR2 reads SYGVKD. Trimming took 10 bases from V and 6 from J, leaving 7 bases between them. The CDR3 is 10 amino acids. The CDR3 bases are TGTGCCACACTTGGCAATGAGCAGTTCTTC. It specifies CATLGNEQFF.

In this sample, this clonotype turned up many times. The CDR3 DNA reads TGTGCCAGCAGTGCACCGACAGGGAAAGAGACCCAGTACTTC. Translated, it gives CASSAPTGKETQYF. The chain employs TRBV2 and TRBJ2-5; TRBD1 aligns across 7 bases. V lost 4 bases, J lost 3 bases, and 5 bases stayed unmatched. Germline loops: CDR1 SNHLY, CDR2 FYNNEI. CDR3 length: 14 amino acids.

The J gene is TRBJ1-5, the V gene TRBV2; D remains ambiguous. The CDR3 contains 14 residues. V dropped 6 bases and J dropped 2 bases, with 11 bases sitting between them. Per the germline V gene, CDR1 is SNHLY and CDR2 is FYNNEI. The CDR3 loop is CASSPVGGNQPQHF. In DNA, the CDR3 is TGTGCCAGCAGCCCGGTTGGGGGCAATCAGCCCCAGCATTTT.

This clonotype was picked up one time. CDR3 nucleotide sequence: TGTGCCAGCAGCCTAGCAACGCCGGACAGGGCAAATTCACCCCTCCACTTT. This encodes CASSLATPDRANSPLHF. The chain joins TRBV4-2 to TRBJ1-6; 8 bases align to TRBD1. Germline V gene sequence: CDR1 LGHNA, CDR2 YNFKEQ. The CDR3 spans 17 residues. V was clipped by 4 bases and J by 7 bases; unmatched bases: 12.

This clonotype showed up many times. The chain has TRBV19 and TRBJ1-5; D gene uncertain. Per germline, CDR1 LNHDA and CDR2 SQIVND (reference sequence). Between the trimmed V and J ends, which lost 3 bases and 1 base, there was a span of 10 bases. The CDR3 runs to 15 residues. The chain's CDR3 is CASSITYSSNQPQHF. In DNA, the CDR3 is TGTGCCAGTAGTATTACCTACTCGAGCAATCAGCCCCAGCATTTT.

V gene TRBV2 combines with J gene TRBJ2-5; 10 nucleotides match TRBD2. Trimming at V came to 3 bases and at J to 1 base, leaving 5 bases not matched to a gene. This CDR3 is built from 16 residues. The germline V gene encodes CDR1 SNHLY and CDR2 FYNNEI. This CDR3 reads CASSEPSGGAQETQYF. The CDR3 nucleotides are TGTGCCAGCAGTGAGCCAAGCGGGGGGGCCCAAGAGACCCAGTACTTC.

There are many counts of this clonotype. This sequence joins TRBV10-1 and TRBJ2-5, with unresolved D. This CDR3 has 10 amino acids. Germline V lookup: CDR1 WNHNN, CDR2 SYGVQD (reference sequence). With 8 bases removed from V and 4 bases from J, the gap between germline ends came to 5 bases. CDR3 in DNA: TGCGCCAGCCATTTAGAGACCCAGTACTTC. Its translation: CASHLETQYF.

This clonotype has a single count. CDR3 bases: TGTGCCACCAGCAGAGAGATAGATCAGGTGTATAATTCACCCCTCCACTTT. Protein: CATSREIDQVYNSPLHF. V is TRBV15 and J is TRBJ1-6; no firm D call. The CDR3 consists of 17 residues. Germline V gene sequence: CDR1 LNHNV, CDR2 YYDKDF (reference sequence). V was clipped by 0 bases and J by 4 bases, with 13 bases between them.

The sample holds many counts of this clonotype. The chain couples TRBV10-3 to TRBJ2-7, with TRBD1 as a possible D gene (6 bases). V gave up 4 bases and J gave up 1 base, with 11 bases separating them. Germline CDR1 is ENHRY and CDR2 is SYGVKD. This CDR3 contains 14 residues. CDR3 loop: CAISGATGSYEQYF. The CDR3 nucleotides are TGTGCCATCAGTGGGGCTACAGGGTCCTACGAGCAGTACTTC.

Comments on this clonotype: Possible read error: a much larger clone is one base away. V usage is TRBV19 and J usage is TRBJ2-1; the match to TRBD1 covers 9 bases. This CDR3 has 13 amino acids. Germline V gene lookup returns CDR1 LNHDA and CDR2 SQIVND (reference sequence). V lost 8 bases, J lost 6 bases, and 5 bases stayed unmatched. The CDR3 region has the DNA TGTGCCAGTGGTTTGGACAGGGGCAATGAGCAGTTCTTC. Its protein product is CASGLDRGNEQFF. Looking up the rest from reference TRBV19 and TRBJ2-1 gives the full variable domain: DGGITQSPKYLFRKEGQNVTLSCEQNLNHDAMYWYRQDPGQGLRLIYYSQIVNDFQKGDIAEGYSVSREKKESFPLTVTSAQKNPTAFYLCASGLDRGNEQFFGPGTRLTVL.